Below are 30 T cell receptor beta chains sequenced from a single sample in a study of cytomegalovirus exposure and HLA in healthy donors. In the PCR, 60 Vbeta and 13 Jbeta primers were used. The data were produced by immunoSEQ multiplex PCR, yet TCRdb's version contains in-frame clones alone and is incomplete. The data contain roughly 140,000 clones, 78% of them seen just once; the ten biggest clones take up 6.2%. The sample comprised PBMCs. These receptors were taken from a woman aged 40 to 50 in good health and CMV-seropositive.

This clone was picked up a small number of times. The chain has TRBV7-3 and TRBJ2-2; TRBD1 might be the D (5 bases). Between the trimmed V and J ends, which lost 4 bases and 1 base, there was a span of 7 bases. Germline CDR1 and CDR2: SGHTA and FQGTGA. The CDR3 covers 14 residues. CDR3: CASSSDRNTGELFF. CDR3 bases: TGTGCCAGCAGCTCAGACAGGAACACCGGGGAGCTGTTTTTT.

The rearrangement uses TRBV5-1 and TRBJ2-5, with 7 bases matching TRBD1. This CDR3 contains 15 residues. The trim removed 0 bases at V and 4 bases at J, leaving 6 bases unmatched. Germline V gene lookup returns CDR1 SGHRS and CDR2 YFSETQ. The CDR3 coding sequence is TGCGCCAGCAGCTTGGCCGCGGCAGGGGGAGAGACCCAGTACTTC. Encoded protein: CASSLAAAGGETQYF.

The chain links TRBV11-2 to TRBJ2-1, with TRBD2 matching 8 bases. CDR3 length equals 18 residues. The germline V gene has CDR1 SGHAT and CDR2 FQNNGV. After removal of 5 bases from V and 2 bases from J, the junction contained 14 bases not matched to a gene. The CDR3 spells CASSRAGVRSWPYNEQFF. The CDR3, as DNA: TGTGCCAGCAGCCGAGCGGGAGTTAGGTCTTGGCCCTACAATGAGCAGTTCTTC. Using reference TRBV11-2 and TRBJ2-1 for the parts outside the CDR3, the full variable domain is EAGVAQSPRYKIIEKRQSVAFWCNPISGHATLYWYQQILGQGPKLLIQFQNNGVVDDSQLPKDRFSAERLKGVDSTLKIQPAKLEDSAVYLCASSRAGVRSWPYNEQFFGPGTRLTVL.

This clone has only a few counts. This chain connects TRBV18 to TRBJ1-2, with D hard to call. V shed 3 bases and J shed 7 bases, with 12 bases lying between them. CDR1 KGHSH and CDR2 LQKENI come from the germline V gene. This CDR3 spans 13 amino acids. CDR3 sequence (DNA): TGTGCCAGCTCACCCGAGGGCGCCCTTGGCTACACCTTC. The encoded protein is CASSPEGALGYTF.

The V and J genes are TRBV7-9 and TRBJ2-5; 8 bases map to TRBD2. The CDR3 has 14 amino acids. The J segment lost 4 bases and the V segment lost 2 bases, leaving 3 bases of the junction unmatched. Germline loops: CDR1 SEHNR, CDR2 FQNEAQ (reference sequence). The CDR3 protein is CASSLTAGVETQYF. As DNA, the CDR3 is TGTGCCAGCAGCTTAACAGCGGGGGTAGAGACCCAGTACTTC.

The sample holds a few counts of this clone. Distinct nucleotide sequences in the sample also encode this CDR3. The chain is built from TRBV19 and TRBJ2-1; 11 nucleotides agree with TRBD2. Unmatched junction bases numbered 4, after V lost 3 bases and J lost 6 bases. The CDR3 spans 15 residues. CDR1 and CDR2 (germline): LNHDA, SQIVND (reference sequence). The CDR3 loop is CASSIGLAGGNEQFF. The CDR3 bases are TGTGCCAGTAGTATTGGGCTAGCGGGAGGCAATGAGCAGTTCTTC.

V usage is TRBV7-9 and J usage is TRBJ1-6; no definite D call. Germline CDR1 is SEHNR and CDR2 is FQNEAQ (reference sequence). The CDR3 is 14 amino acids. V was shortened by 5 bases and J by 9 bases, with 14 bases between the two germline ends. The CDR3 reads CASSQSGNSSPLHF. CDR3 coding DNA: TGTGCCAGCAGCCAGAGTGGCAACAGTTCACCCCTCCACTTT.

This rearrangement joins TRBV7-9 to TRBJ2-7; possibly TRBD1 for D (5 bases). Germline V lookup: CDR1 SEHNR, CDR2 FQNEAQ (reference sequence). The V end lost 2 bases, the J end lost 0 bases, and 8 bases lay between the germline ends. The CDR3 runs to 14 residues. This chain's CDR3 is CASSLSDSSYEQYF. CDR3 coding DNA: TGTGCCAGCAGCTTATCTGACAGCTCCTACGAGCAGTACTTC.

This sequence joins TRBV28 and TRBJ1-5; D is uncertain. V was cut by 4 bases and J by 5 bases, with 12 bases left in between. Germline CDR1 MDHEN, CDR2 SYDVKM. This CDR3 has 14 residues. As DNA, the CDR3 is TGTGCCAGCAGTTACCCCGGGGTGGATCAGCCCCAGCATTTT. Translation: CASSYPGVDQPQHF.

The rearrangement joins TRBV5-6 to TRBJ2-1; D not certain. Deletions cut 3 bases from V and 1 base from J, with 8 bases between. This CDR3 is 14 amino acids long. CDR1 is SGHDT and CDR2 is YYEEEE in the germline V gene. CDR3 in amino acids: CASSSVHSYNEQFF. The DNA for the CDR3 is TGTGCCAGCAGCTCAGTTCATTCCTACAATGAGCAGTTCTTC.

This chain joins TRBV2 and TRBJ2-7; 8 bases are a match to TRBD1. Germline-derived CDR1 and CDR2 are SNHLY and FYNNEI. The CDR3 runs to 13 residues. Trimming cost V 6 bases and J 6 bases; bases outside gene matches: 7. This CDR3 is CASSPGGEGEQYF. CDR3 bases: TGTGCCAGCAGCCCAGGGGGCGAGGGCGAGCAGTACTTC.

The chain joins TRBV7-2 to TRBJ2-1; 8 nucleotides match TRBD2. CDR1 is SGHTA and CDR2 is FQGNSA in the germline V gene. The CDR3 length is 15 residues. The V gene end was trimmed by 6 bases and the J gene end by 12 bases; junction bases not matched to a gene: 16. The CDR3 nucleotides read TGTGCCAGCAGTCGTAACCCGGGAGGGAGGGGGGGGCAGTTCTTC. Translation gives CASSRNPGGRGGQFF.

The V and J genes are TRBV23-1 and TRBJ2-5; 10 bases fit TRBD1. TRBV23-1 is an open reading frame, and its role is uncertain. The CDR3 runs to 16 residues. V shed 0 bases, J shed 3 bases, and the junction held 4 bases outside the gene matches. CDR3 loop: CASSQSTGGREETQYF. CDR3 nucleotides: TGCGCCAGCAGTCAATCGACAGGGGGCAGGGAAGAGACCCAGTACTTC.

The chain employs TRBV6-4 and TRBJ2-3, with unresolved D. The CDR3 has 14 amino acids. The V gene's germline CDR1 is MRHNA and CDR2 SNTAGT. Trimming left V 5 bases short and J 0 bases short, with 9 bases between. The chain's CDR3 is CASSPIPSTDTQYF. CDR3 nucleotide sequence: TGTGCCAGCAGTCCCATCCCCAGCACAGATACGCAGTATTTT.

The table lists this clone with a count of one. CDR3 residues: CASSSGTSGIRNEQFF. The CDR3 region has the DNA TGTGCCAGCAGCTCCGGGACTAGCGGGATTAGGAATGAGCAGTTCTTC. J is TRBJ2-1 and V is TRBV5-4, with 13 positions matching TRBD2. Germline V lookup: CDR1 SGHNT, CDR2 YYREEE (reference sequence). V shed 3 bases and J 7 bases; nucleotides not matched to a gene: 7. The CDR3 runs 16 residues.

The CDR3 coding sequence is TGTGCCAGCAGCTTAGTCACTAGCGGGAGCGAGCAGTACTTC. It codes for CASSLVTSGSEQYF. The chain combines TRBV11-2 with TRBJ2-7; 11 positions agree with TRBD2. Looked up from germline, CDR1 is SGHAT and CDR2 is FQNNGV. The CDR3 spans 14 residues. J lost 6 bases, V lost 1 base, and 2 bases had no gene match.

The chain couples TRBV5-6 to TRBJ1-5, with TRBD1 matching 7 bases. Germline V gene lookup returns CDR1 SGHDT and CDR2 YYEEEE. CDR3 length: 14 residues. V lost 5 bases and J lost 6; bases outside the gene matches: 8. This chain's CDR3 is CASSPDRAGQPQHF. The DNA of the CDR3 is TGTGCCAGCAGTCCCGACAGGGCGGGTCAGCCCCAGCATTTT.

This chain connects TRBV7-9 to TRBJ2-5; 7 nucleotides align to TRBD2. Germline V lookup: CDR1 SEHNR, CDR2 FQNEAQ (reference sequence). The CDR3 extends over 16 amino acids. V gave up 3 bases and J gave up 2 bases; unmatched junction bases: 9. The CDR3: CASSFGLWRGQETQYF. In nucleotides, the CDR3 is TGTGCCAGCAGCTTCGGTTTATGGCGGGGGCAAGAGACCCAGTACTTC.

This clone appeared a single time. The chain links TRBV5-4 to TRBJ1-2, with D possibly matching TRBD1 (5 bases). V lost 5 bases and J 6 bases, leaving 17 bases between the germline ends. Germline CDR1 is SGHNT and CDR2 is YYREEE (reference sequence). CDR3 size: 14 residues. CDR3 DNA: TGTGCCAGCAGGTTTTCTGGGGGGGTAGATGGCTACACCTTC. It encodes CASRFSGGVDGYTF. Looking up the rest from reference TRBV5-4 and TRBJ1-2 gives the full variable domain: ETGVTQSPTHLIKTRGQQVTLRCSSQSGHNTVSWYQQALGQGPQFIFQYYREEENGRGNFPPRFSGLQFPNYSSELNVNALELDDSALYLCASRFSGGVDGYTFGSGTRLTVV.

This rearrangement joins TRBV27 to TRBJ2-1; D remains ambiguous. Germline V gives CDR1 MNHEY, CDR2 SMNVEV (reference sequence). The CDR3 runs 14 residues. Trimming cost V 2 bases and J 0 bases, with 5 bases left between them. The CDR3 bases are TGTGCCAGCAGTTTAAAGCTCTCCTACAATGAGCAGTTCTTC. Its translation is CASSLKLSYNEQFF.

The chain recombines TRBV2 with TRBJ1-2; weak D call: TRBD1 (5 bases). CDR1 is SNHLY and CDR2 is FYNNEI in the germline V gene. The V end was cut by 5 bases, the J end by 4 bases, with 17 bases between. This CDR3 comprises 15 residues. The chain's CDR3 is CASSLPGLGGYGYTF. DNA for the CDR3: TGTGCCAGCAGTTTACCGGGACTCGGAGGCTATGGCTACACCTTC.

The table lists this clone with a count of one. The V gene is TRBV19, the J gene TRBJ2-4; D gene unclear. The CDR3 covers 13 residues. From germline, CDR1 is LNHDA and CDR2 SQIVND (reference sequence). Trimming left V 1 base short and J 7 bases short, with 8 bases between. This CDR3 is CASSIGAGNIQYF. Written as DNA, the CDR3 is TGTGCCAGTAGTATAGGGGCTGGGAACATTCAGTACTTC.

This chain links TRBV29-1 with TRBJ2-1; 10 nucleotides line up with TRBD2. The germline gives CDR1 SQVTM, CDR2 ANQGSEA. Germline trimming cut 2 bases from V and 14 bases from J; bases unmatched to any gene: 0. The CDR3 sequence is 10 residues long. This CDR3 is CSVETSGEFF. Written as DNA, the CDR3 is TGCAGCGTTGAAACTAGCGGGGAGTTCTTC.

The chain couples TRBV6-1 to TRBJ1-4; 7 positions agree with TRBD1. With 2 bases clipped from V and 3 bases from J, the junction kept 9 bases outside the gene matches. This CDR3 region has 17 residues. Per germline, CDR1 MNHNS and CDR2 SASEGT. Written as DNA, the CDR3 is TGTGCCAGCAGTGAACGAGGGGGCCTAAAATCTAATGAAAAACTGTTTTTT. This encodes CASSERGGLKSNEKLFF.

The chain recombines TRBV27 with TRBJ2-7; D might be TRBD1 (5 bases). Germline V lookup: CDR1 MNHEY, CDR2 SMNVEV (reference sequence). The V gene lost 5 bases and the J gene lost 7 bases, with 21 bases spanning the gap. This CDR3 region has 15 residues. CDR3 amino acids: CASSPLQGTIREQYF. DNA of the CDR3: TGTGCCAGCAGTCCCCTCCAGGGAACAATCAGGGAGCAGTACTTC.

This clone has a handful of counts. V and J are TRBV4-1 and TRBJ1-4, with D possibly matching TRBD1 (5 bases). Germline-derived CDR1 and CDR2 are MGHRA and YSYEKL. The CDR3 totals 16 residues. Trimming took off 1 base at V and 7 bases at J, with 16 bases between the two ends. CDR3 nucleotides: TGCGCCAGCAGCCAAGTTACCGGTAGGGGCATTGAAAAACTGTTTTTT. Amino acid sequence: CASSQVTGRGIEKLFF.

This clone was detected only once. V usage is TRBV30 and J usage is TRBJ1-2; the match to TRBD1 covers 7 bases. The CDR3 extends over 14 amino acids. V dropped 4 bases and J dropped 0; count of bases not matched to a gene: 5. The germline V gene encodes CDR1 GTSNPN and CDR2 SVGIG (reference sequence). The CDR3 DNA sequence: TGTGCCTGGACGGACAGGCCCTCTAACTATGGCTACACCTTC. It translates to CAWTDRPSNYGYTF. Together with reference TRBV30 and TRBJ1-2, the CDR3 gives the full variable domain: SQTIHQWPATLVQPVGSPLSLECTVEGTSNPNLYWYRQAAGRGLQLLFYSVGIGQISSEVPQNLSASRPQDRQFILSSKKLLLSDSGFYLCAWTDRPSNYGYTFGSGTRLTVV.

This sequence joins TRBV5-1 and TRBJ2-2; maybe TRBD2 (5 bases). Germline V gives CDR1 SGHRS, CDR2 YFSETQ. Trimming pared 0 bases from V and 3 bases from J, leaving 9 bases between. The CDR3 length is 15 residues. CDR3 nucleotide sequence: TGCGCCAGCAGCTTGGGGCCGAGGGACACCGGGGAGCTGTTTTTT. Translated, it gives CASSLGPRDTGELFF.

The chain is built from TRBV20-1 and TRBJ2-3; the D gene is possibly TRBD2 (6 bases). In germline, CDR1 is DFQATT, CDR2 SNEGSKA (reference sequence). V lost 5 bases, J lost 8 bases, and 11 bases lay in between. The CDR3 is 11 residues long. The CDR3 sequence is CSASTSFTQYF. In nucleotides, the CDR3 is TGCAGTGCTTCGACTAGTTTTACGCAGTATTTT.

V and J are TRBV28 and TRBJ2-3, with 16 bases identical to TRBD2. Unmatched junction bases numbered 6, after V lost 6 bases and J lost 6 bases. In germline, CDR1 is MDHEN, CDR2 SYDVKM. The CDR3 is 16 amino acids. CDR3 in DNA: TGTGCCAGCAGCGAGGGACTAGCGGGAGGGTTTGATACGCAGTATTTT. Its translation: CASSEGLAGGFDTQYF.